This T cell receptor beta chain was captured by sequencing in a study of STAT5B mutations in CD4+ large granular lymphocyte leukemia. The method was immunoSEQ multiplex PCR; TCRdb's version includes in-frame clones alone and lacks a portion of them. The sample yields roughly 48,000 clones, roughly three quarters seen once. This CDR3 is built from 14 residues. Trimming stripped 4 bases from V and 4 bases from J, with 16 bases between. CDR1 is SQVTM and CDR2 is ANQGSEA in the germline V gene. The sequence derives from a human donor in good health. V gene TRBV29-1 combines with J gene TRBJ2-5, with D perhaps matching TRBD2 (6 bases). Sequenced sample: CD4+ T cells from blood buffy coats. The CDR3 bases are TGCAGCGTTGCACTCTTCGGGGGAACAGAGACCCAGTACTTC. It yields the protein CSVALFGGTETQYF.